The source of this TCR beta chain is a study of blood T cells in healthy people across ages. With respect to this clonotype: Its antigen is currently unknown.

Donors gave around 10 milliliters of peripheral blood apiece. General study findings and limits: The study lacked donor CMV status, which possibly confounded expanded clonotype changes. A roughly linear fall in TCR beta diversity per million T cells was seen with increasing age.

V dropped 3 bases and J dropped 9 bases, with 11 bases sitting between them. Germline lookup yields CDR1 LGHDT and CDR2 YNNKEL (reference sequence). There are 12 residues in the CDR3. The use of a sample-barcoded 5' primer and a J-beta primer mix characterized a second PCR of roughly 6 to 11 cycles. TCRdb reprocessed the 5' RACE reads with MiXCR, giving one entry per CDR3 protein. The sample has hundreds of thousands of distinct CDR3 sequences, under 45% seen once. Sequencing was performed on blood. The chain links TRBV3-1 to TRBJ1-2, with D possibly TRBD1 on 6 matching bases. The clonotype comes from a man aged 60 to 69 in good health. CDR3 bases: TGTGCCAGCAGCCAGTCGACAGGTCGCTACACCTTC. Its protein is CASSQSTGRYTF. Drawing the rest from reference TRBV3-1 and TRBJ1-2, the complete variable domain is DTAVSQTPKYLVTQMGNDKSIKCEQNLGHDTMYWYKQDSKKFLKIMFSYNNKELIINETVPNRFSPKSPDKAHLNLHINSLELGDSAVYFCASSQSTGRYTFGSGTRLTVV.